This T cell receptor (beta chain) stems from a study of T-cell memory formation after mild COVID-19. Using its own MiXCR run on the 5' RACE reads, TCRdb lists one record per CDR3 protein. The sample includes about 260,000 distinct CDR3 sequences, 15% to 20% of them seen just once. The V gene lost 5 bases and the J gene lost 0 bases, with 10 bases spanning the gap. Per the germline V gene, CDR1 is SGHRS and CDR2 is YFSETQ. The CDR3 totals 14 residues. Material for sequencing was PBMCs or a T cell subset sorted from them (not recorded which). The receptor was derived from a man younger than 35 who had mild COVID-19 (a few samples of this study predate the infection). Cell type and time point are not known. The chain links TRBV5-1 to TRBJ2-3; D not resolved. This chain's CDR3 is CASRQFPSTDTQYF. CDR3 sequence (DNA): TGCGCCAGCAGGCAATTCCCTAGCACAGATACGCAGTATTTT.